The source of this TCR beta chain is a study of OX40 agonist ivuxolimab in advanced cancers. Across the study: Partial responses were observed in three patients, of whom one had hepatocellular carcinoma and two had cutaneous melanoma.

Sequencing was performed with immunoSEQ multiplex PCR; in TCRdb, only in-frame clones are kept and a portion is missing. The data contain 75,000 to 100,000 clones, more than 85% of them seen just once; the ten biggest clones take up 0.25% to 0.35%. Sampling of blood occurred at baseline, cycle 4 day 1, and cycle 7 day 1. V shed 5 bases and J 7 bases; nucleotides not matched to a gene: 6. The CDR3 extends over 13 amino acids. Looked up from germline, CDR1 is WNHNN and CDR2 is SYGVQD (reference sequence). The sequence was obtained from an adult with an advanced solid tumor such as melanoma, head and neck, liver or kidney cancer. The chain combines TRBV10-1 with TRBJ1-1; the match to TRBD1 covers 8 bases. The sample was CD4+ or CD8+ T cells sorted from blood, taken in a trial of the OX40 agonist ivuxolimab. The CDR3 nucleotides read TGCGCCAGCAGTAAAACCGGGACAGGTGAAGCTTTCTTT. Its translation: CASSKTGTGEAFF.